What follows are 5 T cell receptor beta chains derived from one specimen sequenced in a study of blood T cell repertoires in COVID-19. Here immunoSEQ multiplex PCR was the method, and the copy in TCRdb shows in-frame clones only, minus some. The data hold 98,000 or so clones, with around 87% observed a single time. Specimen: peripheral blood. Source of these receptors: a man aged 45-65 years with acute or convalescent COVID-19.

The chain has TRBV19 and TRBJ2-4, with 7 bases that match TRBD1. The trim removed 6 bases at V and 8 bases at J, leaving 10 bases unmatched. CDR1 and CDR2 (germline): LNHDA, SQIVND (reference sequence). This CDR3 is 14 amino acids long. The DNA for the CDR3 is TGTGCCAGTAGCCTGACAGGGAGAGGGGACATTCAGTACTTC. It translates to CASSLTGRGDIQYF. The full variable domain, with the rest looked up from reference TRBV19 and TRBJ2-4, is DGGITQSPKYLFRKEGQNVTLSCEQNLNHDAMYWYRQDPGQGLRLIYYSQIVNDFQKGDIAEGYSVSREKKESFPLTVTSAQKNPTAFYLCASSLTGRGDIQYFGAGTRLSVL.

This clone was detected a few times. The chain links TRBV5-1 to TRBJ1-2; tentatively, D is TRBD1 (5 bases). Germline V gives CDR1 SGHRS, CDR2 YFSETQ. The V gene lost 4 bases and the J gene lost 8 bases, with 18 bases spanning the gap. The CDR3 runs to 14 residues. CDR3 in DNA: TGCGCCAGCAGCCCGACAGCCTCTCTCGGGGGCTACACCTTC. Translation: CASSPTASLGGYTF. Variable domain in full (rest from reference TRBV5-1 and TRBJ1-2): KAGVTQTPRYLIKTRGQQVTLSCSPISGHRSVSWYQQTPGQGLQFLFEYFSETQRNKGNFPGRFSGRQFSNSRSEMNVSTLELGDSALYLCASSPTASLGGYTFGSGTRLTVV.

The rearrangement uses TRBV10-3 and TRBJ2-3; 16 positions match TRBD2. Trimming cost V 7 bases and J 2 bases; bases outside gene matches: 6. Per the germline V gene, CDR1 is ENHRY and CDR2 is SYGVKD. This CDR3 has 17 residues. The chain's CDR3 is CAITGTSGRANTDTQYF. CDR3 nucleotides: TGTGCCATCACCGGGACTAGCGGGAGGGCAAACACAGATACGCAGTATTTT.

This chain joins TRBV24-1 and TRBJ2-1, with a possible D match to TRBD2 (5 bases). CDR1 is KGHDR, CDR2 SFDVKD, per germline. The germline V and J ends were trimmed by 4 bases and 3 bases, with 9 bases remaining between them. This CDR3 is built from 14 residues. CDR3 bases: TGTGCCACCAGTGAAAACGGACTCTACAATGAGCAGTTCTTC. Its translation: CATSENGLYNEQFF.

This clone was detected once. V gene TRBV6-6 combines with J gene TRBJ2-1; 12 nucleotides align to TRBD2. Germline V gene sequence: CDR1 MNHNY, CDR2 SVGAGI (reference sequence). The CDR3 spans 15 residues. Trimming removed 7 bases from V and 11 bases from J; junction bases left unmatched: 12. This CDR3 is CASNRLAGDFLQQFF. In DNA form, the CDR3 reads TGTGCCAGCAATCGACTAGCGGGAGATTTTCTTCAGCAGTTCTTC.